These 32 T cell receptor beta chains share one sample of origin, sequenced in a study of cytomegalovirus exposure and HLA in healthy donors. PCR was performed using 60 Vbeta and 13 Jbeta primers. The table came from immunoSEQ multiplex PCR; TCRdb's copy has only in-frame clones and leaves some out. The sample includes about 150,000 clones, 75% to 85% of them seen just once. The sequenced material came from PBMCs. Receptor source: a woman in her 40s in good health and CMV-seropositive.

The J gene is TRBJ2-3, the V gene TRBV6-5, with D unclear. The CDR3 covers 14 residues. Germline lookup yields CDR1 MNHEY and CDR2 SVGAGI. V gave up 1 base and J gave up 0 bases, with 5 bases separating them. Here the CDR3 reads CASSYYASTDTQYF. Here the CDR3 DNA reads TGTGCCAGCAGTTACTACGCGAGCACAGATACGCAGTATTTT.

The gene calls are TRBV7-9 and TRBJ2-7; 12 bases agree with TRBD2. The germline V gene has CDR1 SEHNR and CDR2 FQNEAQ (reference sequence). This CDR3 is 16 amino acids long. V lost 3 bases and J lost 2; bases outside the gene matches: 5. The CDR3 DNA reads TGTGCCAGCAGCTTCCGGACTAGCGGGACAACCTACGAGCAGTACTTC. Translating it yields CASSFRTSGTTYEQYF.

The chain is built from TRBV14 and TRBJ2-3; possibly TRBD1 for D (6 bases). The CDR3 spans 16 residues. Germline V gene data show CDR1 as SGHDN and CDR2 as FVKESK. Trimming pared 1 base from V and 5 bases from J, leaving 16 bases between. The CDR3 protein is CASSQGGYRVQDTQYF. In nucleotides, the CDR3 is TGTGCCAGCAGCCAAGGAGGGTACAGGGTTCAAGATACGCAGTATTTT.

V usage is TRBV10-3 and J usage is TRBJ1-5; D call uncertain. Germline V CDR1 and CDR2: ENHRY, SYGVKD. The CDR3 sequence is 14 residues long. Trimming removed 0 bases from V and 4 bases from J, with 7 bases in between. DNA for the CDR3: TGTGCCATCAGTGAGTCGGAGTTAAATCAGCCCCAGCATTTT. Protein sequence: CAISESELNQPQHF.

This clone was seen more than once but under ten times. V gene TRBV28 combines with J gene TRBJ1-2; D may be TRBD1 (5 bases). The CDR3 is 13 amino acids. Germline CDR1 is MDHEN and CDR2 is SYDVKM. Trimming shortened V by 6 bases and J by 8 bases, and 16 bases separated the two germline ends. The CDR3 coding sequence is TGTGCCAGCAGCAAAGGGGAATTGCGGGGCTACACCTTC. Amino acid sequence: CASSKGELRGYTF.

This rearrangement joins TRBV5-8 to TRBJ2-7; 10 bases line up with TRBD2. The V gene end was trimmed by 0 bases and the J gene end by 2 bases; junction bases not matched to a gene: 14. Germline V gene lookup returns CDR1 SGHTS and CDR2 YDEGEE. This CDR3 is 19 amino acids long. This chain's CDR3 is CASSLVRTSGFWSTYEQYF. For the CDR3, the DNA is TGTGCCAGCAGCTTGGTGCGGACTAGCGGCTTTTGGTCTACCTACGAGCAGTACTTC.

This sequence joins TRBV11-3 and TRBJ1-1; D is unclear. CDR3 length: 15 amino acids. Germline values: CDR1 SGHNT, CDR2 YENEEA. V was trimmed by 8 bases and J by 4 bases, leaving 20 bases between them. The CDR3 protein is CASGGPSFGSTEAFF. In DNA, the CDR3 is TGTGCCAGCGGCGGCCCCTCTTTTGGTAGCACTGAAGCTTTCTTT.

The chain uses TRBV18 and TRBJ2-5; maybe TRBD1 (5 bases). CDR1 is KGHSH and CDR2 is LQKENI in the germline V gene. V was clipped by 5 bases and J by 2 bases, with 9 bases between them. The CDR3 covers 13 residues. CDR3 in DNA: TGTGCCAGCTCAGGGGCAGGACAAGAGACCCAGTACTTC. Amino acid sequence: CASSGAGQETQYF.

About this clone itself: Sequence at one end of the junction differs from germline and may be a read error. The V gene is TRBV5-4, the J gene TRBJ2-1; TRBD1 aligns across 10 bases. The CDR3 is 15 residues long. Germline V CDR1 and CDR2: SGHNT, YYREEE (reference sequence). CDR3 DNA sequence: TGTGCCAGCAGATTGGACAGGGGGAGTTTCAATGAGCAGTTCTTC. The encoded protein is CASRLDRGSFNEQFF.

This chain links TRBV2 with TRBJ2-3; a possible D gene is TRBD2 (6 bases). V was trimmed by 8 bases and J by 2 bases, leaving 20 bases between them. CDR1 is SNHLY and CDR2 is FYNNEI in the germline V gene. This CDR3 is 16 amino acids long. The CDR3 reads CASSGALAGLTDTQYF. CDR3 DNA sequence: TGTGCCAGCTCAGGTGCCTTGGCGGGACTCACAGATACGCAGTATTTT.

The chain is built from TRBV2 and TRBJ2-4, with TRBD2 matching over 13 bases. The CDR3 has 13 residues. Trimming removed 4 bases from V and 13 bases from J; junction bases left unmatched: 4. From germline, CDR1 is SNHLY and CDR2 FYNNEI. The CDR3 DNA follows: TGTGCCAGCAGTGGACTAGCGGGAGGCCTACAGTACTTC. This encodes CASSGLAGGLQYF.

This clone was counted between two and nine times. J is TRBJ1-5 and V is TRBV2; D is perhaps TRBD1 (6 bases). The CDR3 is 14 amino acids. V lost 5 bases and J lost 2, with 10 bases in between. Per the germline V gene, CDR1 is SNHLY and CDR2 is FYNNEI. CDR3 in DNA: TGTGCCAGCAGTCTTAGACAGGGCAATCAGCCCCAGCATTTT. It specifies CASSLRQGNQPQHF.

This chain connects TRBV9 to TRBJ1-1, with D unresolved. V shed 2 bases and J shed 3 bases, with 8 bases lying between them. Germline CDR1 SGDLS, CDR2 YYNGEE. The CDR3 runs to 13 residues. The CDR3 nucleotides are TGTGCCAGCAGCGTTGTCGGAGACACTGAAGCTTTCTTT. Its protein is CASSVVGDTEAFF.

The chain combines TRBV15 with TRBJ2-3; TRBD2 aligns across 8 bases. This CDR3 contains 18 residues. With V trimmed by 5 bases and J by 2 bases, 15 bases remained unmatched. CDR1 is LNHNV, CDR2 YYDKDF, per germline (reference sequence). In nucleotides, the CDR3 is TGTGCCACCAGCGAGTTCTCAAGTCGGACTAGCTCCACAGATACGCAGTATTTT. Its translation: CATSEFSSRTSSTDTQYF. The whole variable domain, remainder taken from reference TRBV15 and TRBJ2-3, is DAMVIQNPRYQVTQFGKPVTLSCSQTLNHNVMYWYQQKSSQAPKLLFHYYDKDFNNEADTPDNFQSRRPNTSFCFLDIRSPGLGDTAMYLCATSEFSSRTSSTDTQYFGPGTRLTVL.

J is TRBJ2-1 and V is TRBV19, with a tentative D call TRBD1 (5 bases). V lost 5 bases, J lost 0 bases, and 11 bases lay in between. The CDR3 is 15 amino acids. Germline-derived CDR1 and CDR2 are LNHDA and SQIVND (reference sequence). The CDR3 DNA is TGTGCCAGTAGTCTCTCCGACAGCTCCTACAATGAGCAGTTCTTC. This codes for CASSLSDSSYNEQFF.

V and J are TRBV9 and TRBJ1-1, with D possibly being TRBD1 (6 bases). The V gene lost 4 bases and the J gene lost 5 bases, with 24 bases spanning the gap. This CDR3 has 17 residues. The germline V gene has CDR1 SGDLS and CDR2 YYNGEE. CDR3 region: CASSLTDSGVFKTEAFF. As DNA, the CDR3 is TGTGCCAGCAGCCTCACAGACTCAGGGGTTTTTAAGACTGAAGCTTTCTTT.

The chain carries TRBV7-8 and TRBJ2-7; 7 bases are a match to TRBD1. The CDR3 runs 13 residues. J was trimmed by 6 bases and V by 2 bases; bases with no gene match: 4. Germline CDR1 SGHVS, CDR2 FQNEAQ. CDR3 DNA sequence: TGTGCCAGCAGCTTAAGACAGGGAACCGAGCAGTACTTC. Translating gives CASSLRQGTEQYF.

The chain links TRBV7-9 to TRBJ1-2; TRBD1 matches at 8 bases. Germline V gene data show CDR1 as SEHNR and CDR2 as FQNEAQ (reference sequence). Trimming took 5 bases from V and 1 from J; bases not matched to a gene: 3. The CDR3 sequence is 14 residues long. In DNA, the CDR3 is TGTGCCAGCAGCGTAGACAGGGGTAACTATGGCTACACCTTC. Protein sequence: CASSVDRGNYGYTF. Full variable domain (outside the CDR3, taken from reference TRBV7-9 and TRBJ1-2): DTGVSQNPRHKITKRGQNVTFRCDPISEHNRLYWYRQTLGQGPEFLTYFQNEAQLEKSRLLSDRFSAERPKGSFSTLEIQRTEQGDSAMYLCASSVDRGNYGYTFGSGTRLTVV.

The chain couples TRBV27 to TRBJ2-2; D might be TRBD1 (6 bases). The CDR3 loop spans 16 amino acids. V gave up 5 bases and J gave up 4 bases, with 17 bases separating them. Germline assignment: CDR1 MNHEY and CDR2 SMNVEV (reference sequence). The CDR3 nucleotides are TGTGCCAGCAGTCCAGGGACATCCTATCCCACCGGGGAGCTGTTTTTT. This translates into CASSPGTSYPTGELFF.

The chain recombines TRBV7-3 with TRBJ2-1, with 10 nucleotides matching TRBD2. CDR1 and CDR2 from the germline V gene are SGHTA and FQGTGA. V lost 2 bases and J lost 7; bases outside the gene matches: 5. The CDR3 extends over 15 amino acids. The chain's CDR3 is CASSLLAGVGNEQFF. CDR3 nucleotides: TGTGCCAGCAGCTTACTAGCGGGAGTGGGTAATGAGCAGTTCTTC.

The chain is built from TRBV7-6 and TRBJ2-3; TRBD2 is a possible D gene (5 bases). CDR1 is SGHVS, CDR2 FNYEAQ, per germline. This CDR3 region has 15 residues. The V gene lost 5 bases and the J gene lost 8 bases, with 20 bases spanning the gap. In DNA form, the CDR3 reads TGTGCCAGCAGCCAGTCGAATAGCGCCCCAGCTACGCAGTATTTT. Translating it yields CASSQSNSAPATQYF.

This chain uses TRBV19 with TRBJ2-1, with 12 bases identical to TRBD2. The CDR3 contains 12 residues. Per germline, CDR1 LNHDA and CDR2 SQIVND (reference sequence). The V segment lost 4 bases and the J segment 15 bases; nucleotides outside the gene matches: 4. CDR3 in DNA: TGTGCCAGTAGTACACTAGCGGGAGGCCTGTTCTTC. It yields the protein CASSTLAGGLFF.

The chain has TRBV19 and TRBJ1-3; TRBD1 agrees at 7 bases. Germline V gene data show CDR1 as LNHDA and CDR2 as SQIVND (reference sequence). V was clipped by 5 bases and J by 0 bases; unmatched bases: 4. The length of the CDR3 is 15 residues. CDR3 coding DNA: TGTGCCAGTAGTTACAGGGGATTCTCTGGAAACACCATATATTTT. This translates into CASSYRGFSGNTIYF.

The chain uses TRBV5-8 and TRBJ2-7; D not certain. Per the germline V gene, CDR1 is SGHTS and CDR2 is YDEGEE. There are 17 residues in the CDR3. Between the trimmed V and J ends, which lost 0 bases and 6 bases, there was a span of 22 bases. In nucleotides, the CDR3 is TGTGCCAGCAGCTTGGAGGTCGGAGCTTCGAGTCTACGCGAGCAGTACTTC. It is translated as CASSLEVGASSLREQYF.

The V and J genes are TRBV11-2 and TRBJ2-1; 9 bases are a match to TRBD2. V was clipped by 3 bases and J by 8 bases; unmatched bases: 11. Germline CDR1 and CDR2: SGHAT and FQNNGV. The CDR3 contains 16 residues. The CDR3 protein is CASSFRFSGSTDEQFF. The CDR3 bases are TGTGCCAGCAGCTTTCGCTTTAGCGGGAGTACAGATGAGCAGTTCTTC.

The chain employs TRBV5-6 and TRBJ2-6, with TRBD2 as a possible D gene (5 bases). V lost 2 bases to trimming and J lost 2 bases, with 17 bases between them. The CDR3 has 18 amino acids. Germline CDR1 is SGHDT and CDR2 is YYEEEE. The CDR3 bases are TGTGCCAGCAGCTTCTTCCGGGGAGATTCCCCTGGGGCCAACGTCCTGACTTTC. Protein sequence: CASSFFRGDSPGANVLTF.

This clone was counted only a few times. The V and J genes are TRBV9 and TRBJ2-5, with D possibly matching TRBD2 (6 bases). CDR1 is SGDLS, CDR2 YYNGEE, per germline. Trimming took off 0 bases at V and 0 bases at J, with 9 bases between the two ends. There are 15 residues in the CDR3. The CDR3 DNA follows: TGTGCCAGCAGCGTAGCGGCGGGAAACCAAGAGACCCAGTACTTC. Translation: CASSVAAGNQETQYF.

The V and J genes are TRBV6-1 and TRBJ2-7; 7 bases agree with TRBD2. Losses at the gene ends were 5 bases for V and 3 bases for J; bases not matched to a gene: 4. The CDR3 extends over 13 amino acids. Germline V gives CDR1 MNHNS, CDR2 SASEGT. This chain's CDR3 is CASSWGLNYEQYF. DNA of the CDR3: TGTGCCAGCAGTTGGGGACTAAACTACGAGCAGTACTTC.

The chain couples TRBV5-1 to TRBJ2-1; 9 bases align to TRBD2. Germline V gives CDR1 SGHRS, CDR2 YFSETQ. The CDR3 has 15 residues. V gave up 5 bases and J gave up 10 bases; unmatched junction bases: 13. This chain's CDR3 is CASSRTSELQREQFF. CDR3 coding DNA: TGCGCCAGCAGTCGGACTAGCGAATTACAAAGAGAGCAGTTCTTC.

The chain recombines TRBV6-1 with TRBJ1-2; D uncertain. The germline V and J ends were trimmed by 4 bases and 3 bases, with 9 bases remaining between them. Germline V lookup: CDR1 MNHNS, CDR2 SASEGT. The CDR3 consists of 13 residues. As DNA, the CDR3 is TGTGCCAGCAGTGCTACGTTCGACTATGGCTACACCTTC. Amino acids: CASSATFDYGYTF.

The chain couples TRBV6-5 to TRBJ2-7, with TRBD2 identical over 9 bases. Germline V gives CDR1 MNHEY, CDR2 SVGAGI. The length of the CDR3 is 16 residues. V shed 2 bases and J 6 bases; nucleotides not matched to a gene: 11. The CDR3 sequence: CASSYTLVSGSSEQYF. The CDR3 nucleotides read TGTGCCAGCAGTTACACTCTGGTTAGCGGGAGCTCCGAGCAGTACTTC.

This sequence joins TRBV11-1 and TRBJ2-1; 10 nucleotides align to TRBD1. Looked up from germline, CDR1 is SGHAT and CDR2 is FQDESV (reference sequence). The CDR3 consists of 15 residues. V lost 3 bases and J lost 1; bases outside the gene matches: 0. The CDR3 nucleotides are TGTGCCAGCAGCTTGGACAGGGGGTCCTACAATGAGCAGTTCTTC. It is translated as CASSLDRGSYNEQFF. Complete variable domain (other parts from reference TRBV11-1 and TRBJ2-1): EAEVAQSPRYKITEKSQAVAFWCDPISGHATLYWYRQILGQGPELLVQFQDESVVDDSQLPKDRFSAERLKGVDSTLKIQPAELGDSAMYLCASSLDRGSYNEQFFGPGTRLTVL.